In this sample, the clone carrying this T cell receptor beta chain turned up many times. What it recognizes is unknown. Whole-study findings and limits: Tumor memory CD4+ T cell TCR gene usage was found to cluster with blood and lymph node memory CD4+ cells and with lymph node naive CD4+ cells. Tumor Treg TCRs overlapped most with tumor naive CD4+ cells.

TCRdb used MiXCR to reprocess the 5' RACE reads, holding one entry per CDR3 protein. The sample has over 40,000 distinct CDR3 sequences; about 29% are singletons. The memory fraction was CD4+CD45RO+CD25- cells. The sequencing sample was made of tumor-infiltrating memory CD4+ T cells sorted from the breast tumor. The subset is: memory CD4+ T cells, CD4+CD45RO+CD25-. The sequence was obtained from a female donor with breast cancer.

The CDR3 reads CASSPFSLQGEQYF. CDR3 nucleotide sequence: TGTGCCAGCAGCCCCTTTTCCCTCCAGGGCGAGCAGTACTTC. The chain uses TRBV6-5 and TRBJ2-7, with D perhaps matching TRBD1 (5 bases). The CDR3 sequence is 14 residues long. CDR1 and CDR2 from the germline V gene are MNHEY and SVGAGI. The V and J ends lost 6 bases and 6 bases respectively, with 18 bases between them.